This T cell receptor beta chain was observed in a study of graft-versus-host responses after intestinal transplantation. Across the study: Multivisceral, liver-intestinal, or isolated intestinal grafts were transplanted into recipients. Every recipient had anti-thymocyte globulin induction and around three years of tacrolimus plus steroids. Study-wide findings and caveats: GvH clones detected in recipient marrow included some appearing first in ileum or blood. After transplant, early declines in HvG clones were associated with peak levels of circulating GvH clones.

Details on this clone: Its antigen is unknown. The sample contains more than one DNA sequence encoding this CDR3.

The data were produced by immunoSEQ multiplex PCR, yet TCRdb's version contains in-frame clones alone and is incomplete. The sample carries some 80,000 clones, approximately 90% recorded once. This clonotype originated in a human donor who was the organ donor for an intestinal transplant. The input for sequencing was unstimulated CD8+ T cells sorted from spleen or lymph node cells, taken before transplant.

The CDR3 reads CASSLDSTEQFF. DNA for the CDR3: TGTGCCAGCAGCTTAGACTCCACTGAGCAGTTCTTC. The chain is built from TRBV11-2 and TRBJ2-1; D gene uncertain. Germline V lookup: CDR1 SGHAT, CDR2 FQNNGV. Between the trimmed V and J ends, which lost 0 bases and 9 bases, there was a span of 6 bases. The CDR3 is 12 residues long.